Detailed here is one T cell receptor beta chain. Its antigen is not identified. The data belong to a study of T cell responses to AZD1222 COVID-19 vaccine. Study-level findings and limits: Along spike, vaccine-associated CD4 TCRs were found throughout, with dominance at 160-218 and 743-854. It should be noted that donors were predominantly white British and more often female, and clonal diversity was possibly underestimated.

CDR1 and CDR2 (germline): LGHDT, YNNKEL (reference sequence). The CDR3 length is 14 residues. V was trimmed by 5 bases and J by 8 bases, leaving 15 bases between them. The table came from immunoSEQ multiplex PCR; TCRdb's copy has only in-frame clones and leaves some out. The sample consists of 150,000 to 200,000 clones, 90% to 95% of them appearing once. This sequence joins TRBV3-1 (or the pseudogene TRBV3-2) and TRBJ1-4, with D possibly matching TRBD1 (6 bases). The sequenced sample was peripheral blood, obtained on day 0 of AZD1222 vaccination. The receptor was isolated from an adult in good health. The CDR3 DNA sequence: TGTGCCAGCAGCGAGAGGGGGGAGTGGGAAAAACTGTTTTTT. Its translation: CASSERGEWEKLFF.